Listed here are 20 T cell receptor beta chains from one sample, sequenced in a study of CD8 T cells in Susac syndrome. Random-hexamer reverse transcription was applied to roughly 0.5 to 1 ug RNA. TCRdb recomputed calls from the immunoSEQ multiplex PCR reads with MiXCR, one row per CDR3 protein. This table holds about 190,000 distinct CDR3 sequences, 90% to 95% found once. The sample was CD4+ T cells from PBMCs. These receptors were collected from a human donor with Susac syndrome.

The chain combines TRBV25-1 with TRBJ2-3, with 10 bases identical to TRBD1. With V trimmed by 5 bases and J by 7 bases, 12 bases remained unmatched. This CDR3 has 16 amino acids. Germline CDR1 reads MGHDK; CDR2 reads SYGVNS. The CDR3 spells CASSREAGQGPNTQYF. CDR3 nucleotide sequence: TGTGCCAGCAGTCGCGAGGCGGGACAGGGGCCAAATACGCAGTATTTT.

This chain joins TRBV12-5 and TRBJ2-5; D is ambiguous. Per the germline V gene, CDR1 is LGHNT and CDR2 is FRNRAP. V shed 4 bases and J shed 5 bases, with 8 bases lying between them. The CDR3 is 12 residues long. In DNA form, the CDR3 reads TGTGCTAGTGGTTCCTATGGCGAGACCCAGTACTTC. It specifies CASGSYGETQYF.

The V call is TRBV20-1, the J call TRBJ2-7; TRBD2 matches 8 bases. The length of the CDR3 is 12 residues. Trimming took 6 bases from V and 4 from J; bases not matched to a gene: 5. CDR1 and CDR2 from the germline V gene are DFQATT and SNEGSKA (reference sequence). The CDR3 sequence: CSAGAGGYEQYF. DNA for the CDR3: TGCAGTGCAGGGGCGGGAGGATACGAGCAGTACTTC.

The sample holds one count of this clonotype. This chain links TRBV27 with TRBJ2-6, with 11 bases lining up with TRBD1. The V gene's germline CDR1 is MNHEY and CDR2 SMNVEV (reference sequence). The length of the CDR3 is 19 residues. Losses at the gene ends were 3 bases for V and 1 base for J; bases not matched to a gene: 8. This CDR3 is CASSLDGTGGESGANVLTF. For the CDR3, the DNA is TGTGCCAGCAGTTTGGACGGGACAGGGGGGGAGTCTGGGGCCAACGTCCTGACTTTC.

This chain links TRBV18 with TRBJ2-2; D possibly corresponds to TRBD1 (6 bases). The CDR3 totals 15 residues. Germline CDR1 reads KGHSH; CDR2 reads LQKENI. V was pared by 6 bases and J by 3 bases, with 14 bases between. CDR3 amino acids: CASSPRQADTGELFF. The CDR3 region has the DNA TGTGCCAGCTCTCCCAGACAGGCGGACACCGGGGAGCTGTTTTTT.

This clonotype was recorded only once. V and J are TRBV10-3 and TRBJ2-3; a possible D gene is TRBD2 (6 bases). The CDR3 consists of 14 residues. Deletions cut 3 bases from V and 0 bases from J, with 7 bases between. The germline CDR1 and CDR2 sequences are ENHRY and SYGVKD. CDR3 region: CAISDRGSTDTQYF. The CDR3 coding sequence is TGTGCCATCAGTGACCGGGGGAGCACAGATACGCAGTATTTT.

The J gene is TRBJ2-3, the V gene TRBV28, with D possibly being TRBD2 (5 bases). The CDR3 consists of 16 residues. Germline lookup yields CDR1 MDHEN and CDR2 SYDVKM. The ends were cut back, 3 bases at V and 2 bases at J, with 15 bases in the middle. CDR3 in DNA: TGTGCCAGCAGTTTGGTTCGGGGTCTAACCACAGATACGCAGTATTTT. Its protein product is CASSLVRGLTTDTQYF.

This clonotype was recorded a few times. This chain joins TRBV14 and TRBJ1-2; the match to TRBD1 covers 7 bases. In germline, CDR1 is SGHDN, CDR2 FVKESK. The junction had 7 bases not matched to a gene; V was cut back by 5 bases and J by 7 bases. The CDR3 is 13 amino acids. CDR3 in amino acids: CASSEIHRGGYTF. The CDR3 bases are TGTGCCAGCAGCGAAATCCACAGGGGTGGCTACACCTTC.

The rearrangement links TRBV5-4 to TRBJ2-1, with 8 bases matching TRBD2. The trim removed 0 bases at V and 5 bases at J, leaving 7 bases unmatched. Looked up from germline, CDR1 is SGHNT and CDR2 is YYREEE (reference sequence). This CDR3 has 16 amino acids. CDR3 coding DNA: TGTGCCAGCAGCTTGGATACGGCGGGGGGTAACAATGAGCAGTTCTTC. Residues: CASSLDTAGGNNEQFF.

This chain uses TRBV23-1 with TRBJ1-5; D not certain. TRBV23-1 is designated an ORF whose function remains uncertain. CDR3 length: 12 residues. Trimming took off 4 bases at V and 8 bases at J, with 9 bases between the two ends. The CDR3 DNA is TGCGCCAGCAGTCCCGAGAAGAAGCCCCAGCATTTT. It is translated as CASSPEKKPQHF.

The chain joins TRBV3-1 to TRBJ1-5; the D is unclear. Trimming left V 1 base short and J 3 bases short, with 10 bases between. The length of the CDR3 is 15 residues. CDR1 is LGHDT and CDR2 is YNNKEL in the germline V gene (reference sequence). CDR3 sequence (DNA): TGTGCCAGCAGCCAAGGGGGTCACGACAATCAGCCCCAGCATTTT. Protein product: CASSQGGHDNQPQHF.

The chain employs TRBV5-6 and TRBJ2-1, with D perhaps TRBD2 (6 bases). CDR1 is SGHDT and CDR2 is YYEEEE in the germline V gene. CDR3 length equals 15 residues. Between the trimmed V and J ends, which lost 0 bases and 7 bases, there was a span of 14 bases. CDR3 in amino acids: CASSLVLADPNEQFF. CDR3 bases: TGTGCCAGCAGCTTGGTACTAGCAGACCCGAATGAGCAGTTCTTC.

This chain uses TRBV4-1 with TRBJ2-3; 10 bases match TRBD1. With 1 base clipped from V and 4 bases from J, the junction kept 8 bases outside the gene matches. CDR3 length: 17 amino acids. Germline V gene data show CDR1 as MGHRA and CDR2 as YSYEKL. For the CDR3, the DNA is TGCGCCAGCAGCCAAGGTTGGGGACAGGGGTTAGCAGATACGCAGTATTTT. As protein: CASSQGWGQGLADTQYF.

The chain couples TRBV29-1 to TRBJ2-2, with TRBD1 identical over 8 bases. This CDR3 is 13 amino acids long. The V gene end was trimmed by 6 bases and the J gene end by 7 bases; junction bases not matched to a gene: 7. Germline values: CDR1 SQVTM, CDR2 ANQGSEA. The CDR3 sequence: CSVTETGGGELFF. CDR3 DNA: TGCAGCGTCACAGAAACAGGGGGCGGGGAGCTGTTTTTT.

This sequence joins TRBV5-1 and TRBJ2-2; D is unclear. This CDR3 has 15 residues. Germline V gene sequence: CDR1 SGHRS, CDR2 YFSETQ. V was cut by 0 bases and J by 3 bases, with 9 bases left in between. CDR3 sequence reads: CASSLVYPHTGELFF. The CDR3 nucleotides read TGCGCCAGCAGCTTGGTTTACCCTCACACCGGGGAGCTGTTTTTT.

The chain joins TRBV6-2 or TRBV6-3 to TRBJ1-1; 8 positions agree with TRBD1. V dropped 2 bases and J dropped 6; count of bases not matched to a gene: 11. From germline, CDR1 is MNHEY and CDR2 SVGEGT. This CDR3 comprises 16 residues. CDR3: CASSYQGALNPSEAFF. CDR3 sequence (DNA): TGTGCCAGCAGTTACCAGGGGGCACTAAACCCCTCTGAAGCTTTCTTT.

This chain connects TRBV3-1 to TRBJ1-1; 8 positions match TRBD1. Germline-derived CDR1 and CDR2 are LGHDT and YNNKEL (reference sequence). The CDR3 is made up of 15 amino acids. V lost 3 bases, J lost 5 bases, and 8 bases stayed unmatched. This CDR3 reads CASSQQGAPVTEAFF. Here the CDR3 DNA reads TGTGCCAGCAGCCAGCAGGGGGCGCCGGTAACTGAAGCTTTCTTT. The variable domain in full, with the rest retrieved from reference TRBV3-1 and TRBJ1-1, is DTAVSQTPKYLVTQMGNDKSIKCEQNLGHDTMYWYKQDSKKFLKIMFSYNNKELIINETVPNRFSPKSPDKAHLNLHINSLELGDSAVYFCASSQQGAPVTEAFFGQGTRLTVV.

This clonotype occurred once. The rearrangement joins TRBV5-1 to TRBJ2-5; 7 nucleotides line up with TRBD2. Germline CDR1 reads SGHRS; CDR2 reads YFSETQ. The CDR3 consists of 15 residues. V dropped 2 bases and J dropped 2; count of bases not matched to a gene: 6. The chain's CDR3 is CASSFGLDYQETQYF. For the CDR3, the DNA is TGCGCCAGCAGCTTCGGACTAGACTATCAAGAGACCCAGTACTTC.

V is TRBV19 and J is TRBJ1-5; D gene uncertain. The germline CDR1 and CDR2 sequences are LNHDA and SQIVND (reference sequence). Trimming pared 6 bases from V and 0 bases from J, leaving 9 bases between. The CDR3 consists of 14 residues. CDR3 DNA: TGTGCCAGTAGAAGGGAGGCTAGCAATCAGCCCCAGCATTTT. This translates into CASRREASNQPQHF.

The chain links TRBV9 to TRBJ1-2, with 9 bases fitting TRBD1. The CDR3 has 15 amino acids. V trimming: 3 bases; J trimming: 1 base; junction bases outside the gene matches: 4. Germline loops: CDR1 SGDLS, CDR2 YYNGEE. This CDR3 reads CASSARQGVNYGYTF. CDR3 in DNA: TGTGCCAGCAGCGCCCGACAGGGGGTTAACTATGGCTACACCTTC.